Each of the 19 T cell receptor beta chains below was sequenced from the same sample in a study of sequential checkpoint blockade in melanoma. Specified treatment: randomized to nivolumab then ipilimumab (arm A) or the reverse (arm B). Profiling relied on immunoSEQ multiplex PCR, and the TCRdb table lists in-frame clones only, not all of them. The sample includes about 13,000 clones, 25% to 35% of them seen just once. The input for sequencing was tumor tissue (inferred from file names), taken from a patient given nivolumab and ipilimumab in sequence. Receptors were obtained from a human donor with melanoma.

This clone was counted between two and nine times. This chain links TRBV11-3 with TRBJ2-7; the match to TRBD2 covers 7 bases. The CDR3 totals 14 residues. Germline V gene sequence: CDR1 SGHNT, CDR2 YENEEA. J was trimmed by 3 bases and V by 3 bases; bases with no gene match: 5. CDR3 nucleotide sequence: TGTGCCAGCAGCTTGGTCACTAGCGTCTACGAGCAGTACTTC. Amino acid sequence: CASSLVTSVYEQYF.

This clone was seen at least ten times. The chain uses TRBV11-3 and TRBJ1-2; D possibly corresponds to TRBD1 (5 bases). Trimming took 4 bases from V and 6 from J, leaving 15 bases between them. CDR1 and CDR2 from the germline V gene are SGHNT and YENEEA. The CDR3 sequence is 14 residues long. This chain's CDR3 is CASSYLTQGDGYTF. The CDR3 DNA reads TGTGCCAGCAGCTACCTGACACAAGGGGATGGCTACACCTTC.

This clone was picked up a small number of times. The chain joins TRBV7-4 to TRBJ1-2; weak D call: TRBD1 (5 bases). This CDR3 is 13 amino acids long. The V gene's germline CDR1 is SGHVT and CDR2 SQSDAQ. V was pared by 5 bases and J by 8 bases, with 15 bases between. CDR3 DNA: TGTGCCAGCAGCGCCCAGGGAACCGGCGGCTACACCTTC. Translation gives CASSAQGTGGYTF.

This clone came up many times. CDR3 loop: CASSESYGRVTEAFF. CDR3 nucleotide sequence: TGTGCCAGCAGTGAATCCTACGGTAGGGTCACTGAAGCTTTCTTT. The chain has TRBV2 and TRBJ1-1; D not resolved. V dropped 2 bases and J dropped 4 bases, with 14 bases sitting between them. Germline CDR1 SNHLY, CDR2 FYNNEI. CDR3 length: 15 amino acids.

This clone has only a few counts. The chain employs TRBV6-8 and TRBJ1-1; D is ambiguous. Germline V CDR1 and CDR2: MNHGY, SAAAGT. Trimming removed 10 bases at V and 1 base at J, with 13 bases between. The CDR3 runs 13 residues. CDR3 sequence: CATQLEGNTEAFF. CDR3 sequence (DNA): TGTGCCACCCAGTTGGAAGGGAACACTGAAGCTTTCTTT.

The chain carries TRBV28 and TRBJ2-6; the D is unclear. Germline CDR1 is MDHEN and CDR2 is SYDVKM. Trimming shortened V by 7 bases and J by 0 bases, and 13 bases separated the two germline ends. The CDR3 covers 16 residues. The DNA of the CDR3 is TGTGCCAGCACCACCGGACGTACCTCTGGGGCCAACGTCCTGACTTTC. It is translated as CASTTGRTSGANVLTF. The whole variable domain, filled in from reference TRBV28 and TRBJ2-6, reads DVKVTQSSRYLVKRTGEKVFLECVQDMDHENMFWYRQDPGLGLRLIYFSYDVKMKEKGDIPEGYSVSREKKERFSLILESASTNQTSMYLCASTTGRTSGANVLTFGAGSRLTVL.

The chain uses TRBV11-3 and TRBJ1-2; tentative D call: TRBD1 (5 bases). The CDR3 contains 17 residues. The germline V gene has CDR1 SGHNT and CDR2 YENEEA. V was trimmed by 0 bases and J by 4 bases, leaving 18 bases between them. In DNA form, the CDR3 reads TGTGCCAGCAGCTTAGAACTGAGTAGCAGGAGGGGCTATGGCTACACCTTC. It specifies CASSLELSSRRGYGYTF.

The chain carries TRBV14 and TRBJ2-7; a possible D gene is TRBD1 (5 bases). V was cut by 4 bases and J by 5 bases, with 9 bases left in between. The length of the CDR3 is 12 residues. The germline V gene encodes CDR1 SGHDN and CDR2 FVKESK. The CDR3, as DNA: TGTGCCAGCAGCCCCGACAGACACGAGCAGTACTTC. It translates to CASSPDRHEQYF.

The CDR3 loop reads CASSYDPLTGELFF. CDR3 in DNA: TGTGCCAGCAGTTACGATCCTCTAACCGGGGAGCTGTTTTTT. The rearrangement links TRBV6-8 to TRBJ2-2; D unresolved. The germline gives CDR1 MNHGY, CDR2 SAAAGT. The CDR3 contains 14 residues. V lost 2 bases and J 5 bases, leaving 9 bases between the germline ends.

The V and J genes are TRBV28 and TRBJ2-7; TRBD2 is a possible D gene (6 bases). This CDR3 comprises 14 residues. Germline values: CDR1 MDHEN, CDR2 SYDVKM. Trimming removed 6 bases from V and 6 bases from J, with 18 bases in between. CDR3 nucleotides: TGTGCCAGCAGACCACCGGGAGAGTGGAGCGAGCAGTACTTC. This codes for CASRPPGEWSEQYF.

This chain links TRBV28 with TRBJ1-1, with D perhaps TRBD1 (5 bases). The V and J ends lost 3 bases and 4 bases respectively, with 15 bases between them. The length of the CDR3 is 15 residues. Germline CDR1 is MDHEN and CDR2 is SYDVKM. CDR3 amino acids: CASSFAGGEGTEAFF. For the CDR3, the DNA is TGTGCCAGCAGTTTTGCGGGGGGAGAGGGCACTGAAGCTTTCTTT.

A few counts support this clone. The gene calls are TRBV6-8 and TRBJ2-5; D is uncertain. The CDR3 has 17 residues. V was shortened by 3 bases and J by 1 base, with 18 bases between the two germline ends. Germline CDR1 reads MNHGY; CDR2 reads SAAAGT. CDR3 coding DNA: TGTGCCAGCAGTTATTTACCGCCACCTGTGATCCAAGAGACCCAGTACTTC. Translation gives CASSYLPPPVIQETQYF.

The gene calls are TRBV6-8 and TRBJ1-1; 7 bases align to TRBD1. The CDR3 spans 14 residues. Germline CDR1 reads MNHGY; CDR2 reads SAAAGT. V gave up 5 bases and J gave up 4 bases; unmatched junction bases: 7. The CDR3 DNA is TGTGCCAGCAGTCCCGGGGGACAGCCCACTGAAGCTTTCTTT. Its translation is CASSPGGQPTEAFF.

This clone was counted a few times. J is TRBJ1-2 and V is TRBV6-8; a possible D gene is TRBD1 (5 bases). CDR3 length: 15 amino acids. Germline CDR1 MNHGY, CDR2 SAAAGT. V was clipped by 8 bases and J by 2 bases, with 18 bases between them. The CDR3 loop reads CASAGVPGLNYGYTF. DNA for the CDR3: TGTGCCAGCGCTGGGGTACCGGGACTAAACTATGGCTACACCTTC.

This clone was recorded a few times. V and J are TRBV19 and TRBJ1-1, with 9 bases lining up with TRBD1. Germline assignment: CDR1 LNHDA and CDR2 SQIVND (reference sequence). V was pared by 4 bases and J by 10 bases, with 4 bases of the junction left unmatched. The CDR3 loop spans 12 amino acids. The CDR3 here is CASSTQGALAFF. CDR3 in DNA: TGTGCCAGTAGTACACAGGGGGCGTTAGCTTTCTTT.

The rearrangement links TRBV29-1 to TRBJ1-2; D is uncertain. Germline loops: CDR1 SQVTM, CDR2 ANQGSEA. The CDR3 has 15 amino acids. V shed 3 bases and J shed 0 bases, with 14 bases lying between them. The CDR3 DNA reads as TGCAGCGTTGATGTCCCCGCTCAAGCTAACTATGGCTACACCTTC. It specifies CSVDVPAQANYGYTF.

The CDR3 DNA is TGTGCCAGCAGTTACTCTTCCCCCGGAGACACTGAAGCTTTCTTT. Amino acid sequence: CASSYSSPGDTEAFF. The V call is TRBV6-8, the J call TRBJ1-1; D not resolved. Trimming removed 0 bases from V and 3 bases from J, with 11 bases in between. The CDR3 is 15 amino acids. Germline-derived CDR1 and CDR2 are MNHGY and SAAAGT.

This clone has just one count. V is TRBV12-5 and J is TRBJ1-4; D remains unclear. V shed 1 base and J shed 0 bases, with 6 bases lying between them. The CDR3 runs 15 residues. CDR1 is LGHNT and CDR2 is FRNRAP in the germline V gene. The CDR3 region is CASGLGGPTNEKLFF. CDR3 in DNA: TGTGCTAGTGGTTTGGGAGGGCCAACTAATGAAAAACTGTTTTTT.

CDR3 sequence (DNA): TGTGCCAGCAGCTTAGTACTAGCGGGATGGGAGACCCAGTACTTC. Encoded protein: CASSLVLAGWETQYF. The chain combines TRBV11-3 with TRBJ2-5; 10 positions match TRBD2. J lost 5 bases, V lost 1 base, and 4 bases had no gene match. This CDR3 comprises 15 residues. Germline CDR1 SGHNT, CDR2 YENEEA. Based on the CDR3 plus reference TRBV11-3 and TRBJ2-5, the full variable domain is EAGVVQSPRYKIIEKKQPVAFWCNPISGHNTLYWYLQNLGQGPELLIRYENEEAVDDSQLPKDRFSAERLKGVDSTLKIQPAELGDSAVYLCASSLVLAGWETQYFGPGTRLLVL.